The T cell receptor beta chain under discussion was sequenced for a study of T cells of healthy individuals. CDR3 size: 15 residues. J gave up 4 bases and V 5 bases, and 14 bases lay outside the gene matches. CDR1 is DFQATT, CDR2 SNEGSKA, per germline (reference sequence). MiXCR, applied by TCRdb to the 5' RACE reads, yields one record per CDR3 protein. This sample has approximately 100,000 distinct CDR3 sequences, with around 17% found just once. This clonotype has just a few counts. The V and J genes are TRBV20-1 and TRBJ2-7, with 7 bases matching TRBD1. This sequence originates from a human donor in good health. The CDR3, as DNA: TGCAGTGCTCCTGGGACCTCACAGGGGCTTTACGAGCAGTACTTC. Translated, it gives CSAPGTSQGLYEQYF.